One T cell receptor (beta chain) is described in this entry. What it binds is not known. This record comes from a study of response to subunit inactivated influenza vaccine. Whole-study results and caveats: The authors offered the suggestion that each seasonal influenza vaccination recruits few new T cells.

A single record per CDR3 protein comes from TCRdb applying MiXCR to the RT-PCR reads. The data show more than 150,000 distinct CDR3 sequences, with about 9.3% seen just once and under 13% held by the top ten. J was trimmed by 0 bases and V by 5 bases; bases with no gene match: 2. This CDR3 comprises 16 residues. This chain connects TRBV12-3 or TRBV12-4 to TRBJ2-6; TRBD1 agrees at 9 bases. The specimen comprised non-naive T cells sorted from PBMCs, sampled on the day of vaccination. The sequence derives from a man aged 50 or older who received an inactivated influenza vaccine. This CDR3 is CASSPGQGSGANVLTF. As DNA, the CDR3 is TGTGCCAGCAGTCCGGGACAGGGCTCTGGGGCCAACGTCCTGACTTTC.